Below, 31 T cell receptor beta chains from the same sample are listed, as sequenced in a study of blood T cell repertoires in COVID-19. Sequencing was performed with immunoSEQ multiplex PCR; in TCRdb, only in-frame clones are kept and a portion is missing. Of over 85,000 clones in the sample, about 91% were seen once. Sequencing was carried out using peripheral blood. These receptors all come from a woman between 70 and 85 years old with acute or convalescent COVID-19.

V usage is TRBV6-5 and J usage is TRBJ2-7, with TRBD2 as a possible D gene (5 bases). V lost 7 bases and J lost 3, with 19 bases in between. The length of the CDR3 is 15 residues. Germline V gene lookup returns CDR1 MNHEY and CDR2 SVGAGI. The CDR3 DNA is TGTGCCAGCAACCAAGCTGCGGGCAGCTTCTACGAGCAGTACTTC. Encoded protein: CASNQAAGSFYEQYF.

The CDR3 region is CASSLGTVSNEQFF. For the CDR3, the DNA is TGCGCCAGCAGCTTGGGGACAGTGTCCAATGAGCAGTTCTTC. The chain joins TRBV5-1 to TRBJ2-1; a possible D gene is TRBD1 (6 bases). CDR1 and CDR2 (germline): SGHRS, YFSETQ. The CDR3 length is 14 residues. V lost 0 bases and J lost 6, with 10 bases in between.

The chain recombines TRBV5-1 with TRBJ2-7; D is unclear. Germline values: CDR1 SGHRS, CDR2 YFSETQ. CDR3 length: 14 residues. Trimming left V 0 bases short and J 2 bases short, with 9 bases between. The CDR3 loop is CASSLAQNAYEQYF. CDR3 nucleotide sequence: TGCGCCAGCAGCTTGGCCCAGAACGCCTACGAGCAGTACTTC.

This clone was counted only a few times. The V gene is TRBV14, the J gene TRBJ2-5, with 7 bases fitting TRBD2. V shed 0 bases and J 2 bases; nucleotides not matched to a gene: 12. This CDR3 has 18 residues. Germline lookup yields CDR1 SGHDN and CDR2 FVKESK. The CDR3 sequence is CASSQDKWGGLSQETQYF. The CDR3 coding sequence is TGTGCCAGCAGCCAAGATAAGTGGGGGGGATTATCGCAAGAGACCCAGTACTTC.

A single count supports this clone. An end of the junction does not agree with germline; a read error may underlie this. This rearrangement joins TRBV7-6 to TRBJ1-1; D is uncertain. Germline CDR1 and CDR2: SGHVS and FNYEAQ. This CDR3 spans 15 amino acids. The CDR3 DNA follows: TGTGCCAGCAGCTTAGTTGGGGAGATGAACATTGAAGCTTTCTTT. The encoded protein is CASSLVGEMNIEAFF. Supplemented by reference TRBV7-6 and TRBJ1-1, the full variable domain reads GAGVSQSPRYKVTKRGQDVALRCDPISGHVSLYWYRQALGQGPEFLTYFNYEAQQDKSGLPNDRFSAERPEGSISTLTIQRTEQRDSAMYRCASSLVGEMNIEAFFGQGTRLTVV.

CDR3 residues: CASSAGQGNTGELFF. CDR3 nucleotide sequence: TGCGCCAGCAGCGCGGGACAGGGGAACACCGGGGAGCTGTTTTTT. The chain recombines TRBV5-1 with TRBJ2-2; 9 bases are shared with TRBD1. Germline V gives CDR1 SGHRS, CDR2 YFSETQ. Losses at the gene ends were 4 bases for V and 1 base for J; bases not matched to a gene: 2. The CDR3 extends over 15 amino acids. The full variable domain, with the rest looked up from reference TRBV5-1 and TRBJ2-2, is KAGVTQTPRYLIKTRGQQVTLSCSPISGHRSVSWYQQTPGQGLQFLFEYFSETQRNKGNFPGRFSGRQFSNSRSEMNVSTLELGDSALYLCASSAGQGNTGELFFGEGSRLTVL.

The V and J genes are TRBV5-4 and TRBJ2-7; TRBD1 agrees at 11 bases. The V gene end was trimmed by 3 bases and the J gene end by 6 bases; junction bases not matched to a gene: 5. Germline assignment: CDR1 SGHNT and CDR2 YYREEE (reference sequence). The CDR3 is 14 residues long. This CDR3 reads CASSWGQGEGEQYF. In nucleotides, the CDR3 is TGTGCCAGCAGCTGGGGACAGGGGGAAGGCGAGCAGTACTTC.

The CDR3 here is CASSLRGGGDTNSYEQYF. CDR3 bases: TGTGCCAGCAGCCTCCGGGGGGGTGGGGACACTAATTCCTACGAGCAGTACTTC. The chain recombines TRBV27 with TRBJ2-7; 8 nucleotides agree with TRBD2. This CDR3 is built from 18 residues. Germline V gives CDR1 MNHEY, CDR2 SMNVEV (reference sequence). V lost 6 bases to trimming and J lost 1 base; unmatched junction nucleotides: 17.

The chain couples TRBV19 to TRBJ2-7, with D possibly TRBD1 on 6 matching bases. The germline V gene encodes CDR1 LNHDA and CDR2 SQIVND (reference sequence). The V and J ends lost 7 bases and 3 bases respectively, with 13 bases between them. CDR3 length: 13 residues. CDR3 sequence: CASKPAGDYEQYF. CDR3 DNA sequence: TGTGCCAGTAAACCGGCAGGGGACTACGAGCAGTACTTC.

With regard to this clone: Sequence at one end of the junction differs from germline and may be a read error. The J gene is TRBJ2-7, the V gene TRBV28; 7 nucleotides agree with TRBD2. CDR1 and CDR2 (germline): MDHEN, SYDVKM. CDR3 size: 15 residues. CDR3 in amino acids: CASSGSAGVGSPLLF. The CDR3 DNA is TGTGCCAGCAGCGGTTCGGCGGGAGTAGGATCCCCTCTTCTCTTC.

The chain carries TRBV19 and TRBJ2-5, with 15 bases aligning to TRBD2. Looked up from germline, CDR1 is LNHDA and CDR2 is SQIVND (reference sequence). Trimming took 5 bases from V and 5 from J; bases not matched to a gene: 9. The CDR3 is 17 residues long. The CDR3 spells CASSLGLAGGGMETQYF. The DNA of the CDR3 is TGTGCCAGTAGTCTAGGACTAGCGGGAGGGGGTATGGAGACCCAGTACTTC.

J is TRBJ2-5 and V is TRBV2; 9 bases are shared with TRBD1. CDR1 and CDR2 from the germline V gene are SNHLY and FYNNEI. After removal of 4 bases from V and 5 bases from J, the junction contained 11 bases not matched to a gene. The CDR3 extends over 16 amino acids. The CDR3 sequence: CASSAQHTGGWETQYF. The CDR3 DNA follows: TGTGCCAGCAGTGCCCAGCACACAGGGGGCTGGGAGACCCAGTACTTC. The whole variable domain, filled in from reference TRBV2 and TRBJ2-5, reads EPEVTQTPSHQVTQMGQEVILRCVPISNHLYFYWYRQILGQKVEFLVSFYNNEISEKSEIFDDQFSVERPDGSNFTLKIRSTKLEDSAMYFCASSAQHTGGWETQYFGPGTRLLVL.

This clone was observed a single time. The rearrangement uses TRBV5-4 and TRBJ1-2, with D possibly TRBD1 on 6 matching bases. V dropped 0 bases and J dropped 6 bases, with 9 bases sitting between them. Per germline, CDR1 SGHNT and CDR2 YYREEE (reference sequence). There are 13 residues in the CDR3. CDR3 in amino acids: CASSLGEGDGYTF. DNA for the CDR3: TGTGCCAGCAGCTTGGGGGAGGGGGATGGCTACACCTTC.

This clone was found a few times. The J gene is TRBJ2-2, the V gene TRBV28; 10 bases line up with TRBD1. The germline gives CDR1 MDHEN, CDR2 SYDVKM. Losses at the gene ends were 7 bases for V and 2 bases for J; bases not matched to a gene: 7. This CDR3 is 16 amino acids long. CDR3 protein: CASIHDRGRNTGELFF. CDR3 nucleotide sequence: TGTGCCAGCATCCACGACAGGGGGCGAAACACCGGGGAGCTGTTTTTT.

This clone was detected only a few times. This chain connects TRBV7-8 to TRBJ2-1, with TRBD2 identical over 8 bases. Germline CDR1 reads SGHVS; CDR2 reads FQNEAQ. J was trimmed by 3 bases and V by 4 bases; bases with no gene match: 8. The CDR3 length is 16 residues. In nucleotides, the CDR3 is TGTGCCAGCAGCTACCGTTGGCGGGAGGACTACAATGAGCAGTTCTTC. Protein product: CASSYRWREDYNEQFF.

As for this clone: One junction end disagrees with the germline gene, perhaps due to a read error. The CDR3 region has the DNA TGTGCCAGCAGTGATCCCGTGAGGGGGGGGACCCACTTC. Its translation is CASSDPVRGGTHF. The chain combines TRBV25-1 with TRBJ2-7, with a tentative D call TRBD2 (7 bases). The CDR3 totals 13 residues. In germline, CDR1 is MGHDK, CDR2 SYGVNS.

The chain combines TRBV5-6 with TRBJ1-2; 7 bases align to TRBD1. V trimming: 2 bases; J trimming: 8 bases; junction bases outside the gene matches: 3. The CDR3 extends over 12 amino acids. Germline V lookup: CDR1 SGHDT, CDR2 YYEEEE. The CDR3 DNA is TGTGCCAGCAGCTTTACAGGGGTCGGCTACACCTTC. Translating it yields CASSFTGVGYTF.

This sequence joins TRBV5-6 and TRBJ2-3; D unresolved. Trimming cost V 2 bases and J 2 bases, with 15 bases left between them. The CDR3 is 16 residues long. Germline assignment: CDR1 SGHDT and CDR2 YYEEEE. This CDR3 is CASSFMAQTPTDTQYF. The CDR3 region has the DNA TGTGCCAGCAGCTTCATGGCTCAGACTCCCACAGATACGCAGTATTTT.

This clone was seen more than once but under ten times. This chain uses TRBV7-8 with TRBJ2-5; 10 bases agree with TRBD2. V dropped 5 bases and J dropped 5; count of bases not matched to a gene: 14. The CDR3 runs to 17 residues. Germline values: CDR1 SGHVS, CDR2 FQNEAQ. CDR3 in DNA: TGTGCCAGCAGCATTTTTAGCGGGAGGCCCCTTAAGGAGACCCAGTACTTC. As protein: CASSIFSGRPLKETQYF.

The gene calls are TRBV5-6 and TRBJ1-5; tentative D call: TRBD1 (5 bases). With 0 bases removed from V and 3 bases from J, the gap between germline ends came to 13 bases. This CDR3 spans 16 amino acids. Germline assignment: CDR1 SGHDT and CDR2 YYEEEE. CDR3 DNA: TGTGCCAGCAGCTTGGCCGGAGGGGAATACAATCAGCCCCAGCATTTT. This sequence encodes CASSLAGGEYNQPQHF.

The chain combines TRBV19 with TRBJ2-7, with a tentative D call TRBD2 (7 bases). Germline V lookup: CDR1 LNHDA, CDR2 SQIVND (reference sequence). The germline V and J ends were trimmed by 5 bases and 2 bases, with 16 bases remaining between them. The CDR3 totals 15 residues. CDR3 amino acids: CASSVRTRGAYEQYF. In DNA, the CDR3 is TGTGCCAGTAGTGTGAGGACTAGGGGGGCCTACGAGCAGTACTTC. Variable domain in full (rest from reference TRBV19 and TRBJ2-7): DGGITQSPKYLFRKEGQNVTLSCEQNLNHDAMYWYRQDPGQGLRLIYYSQIVNDFQKGDIAEGYSVSREKKESFPLTVTSAQKNPTAFYLCASSVRTRGAYEQYFGPGTRLTVT.

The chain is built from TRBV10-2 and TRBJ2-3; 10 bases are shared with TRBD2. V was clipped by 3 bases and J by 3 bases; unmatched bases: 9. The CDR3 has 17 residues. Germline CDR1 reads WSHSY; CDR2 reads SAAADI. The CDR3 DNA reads TGCGCCAGCAGTGAAGGGGAAGCGGGAGGGCCAACAGATACGCAGTATTTT. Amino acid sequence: CASSEGEAGGPTDTQYF.

The CDR3 sequence is CASSLDRGINEKLFF. For the CDR3, the DNA is TGCGCCAGCAGTCTCGACAGGGGGATTAATGAAAAACTGTTTTTT. The rearrangement links TRBV5-1 to TRBJ1-4; 9 bases match TRBD1. The CDR3 sequence is 15 residues long. Per the germline V gene, CDR1 is SGHRS and CDR2 is YFSETQ. V lost 5 bases to trimming and J lost 4 bases; unmatched junction nucleotides: 6.

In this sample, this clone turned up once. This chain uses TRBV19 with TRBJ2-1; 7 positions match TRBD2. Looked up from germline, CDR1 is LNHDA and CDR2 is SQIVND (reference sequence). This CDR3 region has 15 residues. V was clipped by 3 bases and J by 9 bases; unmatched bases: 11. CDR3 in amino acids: CASSISPGGGSEQFF. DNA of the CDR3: TGTGCCAGTAGTATTTCCCCGGGGGGTGGGAGTGAGCAGTTCTTC.

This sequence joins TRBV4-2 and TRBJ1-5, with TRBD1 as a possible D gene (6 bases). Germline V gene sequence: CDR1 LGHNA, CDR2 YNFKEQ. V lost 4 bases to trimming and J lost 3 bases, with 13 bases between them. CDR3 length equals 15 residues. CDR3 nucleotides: TGTGCCAGCAGCCTTGGGACACCGACCAATCAGCCCCAGCATTTT. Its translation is CASSLGTPTNQPQHF.

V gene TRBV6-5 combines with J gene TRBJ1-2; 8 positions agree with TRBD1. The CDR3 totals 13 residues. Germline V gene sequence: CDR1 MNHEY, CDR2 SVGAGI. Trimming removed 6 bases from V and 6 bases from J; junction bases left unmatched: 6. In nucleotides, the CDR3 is TGTGCCAGCAGCCGGGACAGGCAGAATGGCTACACCTTC. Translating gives CASSRDRQNGYTF.

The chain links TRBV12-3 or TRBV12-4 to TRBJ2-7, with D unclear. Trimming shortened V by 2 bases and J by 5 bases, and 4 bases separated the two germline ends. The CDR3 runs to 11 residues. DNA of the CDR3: TGTGCCAGCAGTTTAAGCCACGAGCAGTACTTC. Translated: CASSLSHEQYF.

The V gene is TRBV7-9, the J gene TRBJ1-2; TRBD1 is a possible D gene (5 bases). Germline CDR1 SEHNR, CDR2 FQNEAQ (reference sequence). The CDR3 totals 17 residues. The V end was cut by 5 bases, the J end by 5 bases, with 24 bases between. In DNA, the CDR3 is TGTGCCAGCAGCAACCTCACCCCCCTCACAGGAACTTATGGCTACACCTTC. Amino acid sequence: CASSNLTPLTGTYGYTF. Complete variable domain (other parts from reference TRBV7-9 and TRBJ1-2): DTGVSQNPRHKITKRGQNVTFRCDPISEHNRLYWYRQTLGQGPEFLTYFQNEAQLEKSRLLSDRFSAERPKGSFSTLEIQRTEQGDSAMYLCASSNLTPLTGTYGYTFGSGTRLTVV.

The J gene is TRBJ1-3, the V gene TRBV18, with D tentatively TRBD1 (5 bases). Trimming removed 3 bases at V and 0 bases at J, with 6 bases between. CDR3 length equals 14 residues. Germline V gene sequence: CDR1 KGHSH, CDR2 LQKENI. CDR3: CASSPDSSGNTIYF. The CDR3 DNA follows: TGTGCCAGCTCACCTGACAGCTCTGGAAACACCATATATTTT.

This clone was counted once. The CDR3 sequence is CASGTSGRGEQFF. For the CDR3, the DNA is TGTGCCAGCGGGACTAGCGGGAGAGGTGAGCAGTTCTTC. V is TRBV2 and J is TRBJ2-1, with TRBD2 matching 14 bases. V gave up 8 bases and J gave up 9 bases; unmatched junction bases: 3. Germline CDR1 and CDR2: SNHLY and FYNNEI. This CDR3 is 13 amino acids long.

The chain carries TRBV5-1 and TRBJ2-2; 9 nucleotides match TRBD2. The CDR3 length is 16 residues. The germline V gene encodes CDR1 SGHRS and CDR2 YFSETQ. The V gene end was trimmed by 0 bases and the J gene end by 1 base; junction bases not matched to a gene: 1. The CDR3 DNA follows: TGCGCCAGCAGCTTGGGACTAGCGGTGAACACCGGGGAGCTGTTTTTT. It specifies CASSLGLAVNTGELFF.